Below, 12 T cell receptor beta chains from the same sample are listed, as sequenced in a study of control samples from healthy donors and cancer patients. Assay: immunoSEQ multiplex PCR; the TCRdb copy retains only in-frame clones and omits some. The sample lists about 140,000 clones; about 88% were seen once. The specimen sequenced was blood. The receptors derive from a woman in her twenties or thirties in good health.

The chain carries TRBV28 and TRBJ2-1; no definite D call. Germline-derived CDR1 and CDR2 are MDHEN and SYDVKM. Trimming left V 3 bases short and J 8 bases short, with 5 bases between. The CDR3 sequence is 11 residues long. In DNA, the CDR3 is TGTGCCAGCAGTTTGCCCTATGAGCAGTTCTTC. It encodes CASSLPYEQFF. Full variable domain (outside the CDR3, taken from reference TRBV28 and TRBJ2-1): DVKVTQSSRYLVKRTGEKVFLECVQDMDHENMFWYRQDPGLGLRLIYFSYDVKMKEKGDIPEGYSVSREKKERFSLILESASTNQTSMYLCASSLPYEQFFGPGTRLTVL.

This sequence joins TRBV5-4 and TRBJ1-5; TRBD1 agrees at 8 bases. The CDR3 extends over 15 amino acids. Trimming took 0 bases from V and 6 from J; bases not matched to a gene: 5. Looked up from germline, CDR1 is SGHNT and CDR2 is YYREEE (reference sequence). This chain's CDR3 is CASSLDRGRGQPQHF. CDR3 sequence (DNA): TGTGCCAGCAGCTTGGACAGGGGGAGGGGTCAGCCCCAGCATTTT. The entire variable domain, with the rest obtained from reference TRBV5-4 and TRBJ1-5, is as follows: ETGVTQSPTHLIKTRGQQVTLRCSSQSGHNTVSWYQQALGQGPQFIFQYYREEENGRGNFPPRFSGLQFPNYSSELNVNALELDDSALYLCASSLDRGRGQPQHFGDGTRLSIL.

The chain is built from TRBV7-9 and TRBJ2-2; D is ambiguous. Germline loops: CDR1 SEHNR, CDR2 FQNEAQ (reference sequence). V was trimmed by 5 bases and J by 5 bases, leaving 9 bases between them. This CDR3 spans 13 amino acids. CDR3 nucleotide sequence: TGTGCCAGCAGCCGAGATCGTACCGGGGAGCTGTTTTTT. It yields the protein CASSRDRTGELFF.

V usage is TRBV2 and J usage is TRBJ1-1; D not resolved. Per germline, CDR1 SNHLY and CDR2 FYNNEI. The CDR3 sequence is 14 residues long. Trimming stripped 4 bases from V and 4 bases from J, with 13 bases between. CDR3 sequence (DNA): TGTGCCAGCAGTGGACGGGTGGCGACCACTGAAGCTTTCTTT. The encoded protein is CASSGRVATTEAFF.

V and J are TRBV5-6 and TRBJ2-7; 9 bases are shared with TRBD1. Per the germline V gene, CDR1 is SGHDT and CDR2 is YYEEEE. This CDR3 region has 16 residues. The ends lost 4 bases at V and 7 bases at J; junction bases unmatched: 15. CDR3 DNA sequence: TGTGCCAGCAGCATGATGACCGGGACAGGGCCTAGGGAGCAGTACTTC. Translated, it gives CASSMMTGTGPREQYF.

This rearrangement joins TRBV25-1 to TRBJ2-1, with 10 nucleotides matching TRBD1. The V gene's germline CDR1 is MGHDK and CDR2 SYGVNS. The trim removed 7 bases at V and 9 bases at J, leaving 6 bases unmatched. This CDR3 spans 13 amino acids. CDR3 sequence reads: CASTGTGEGEQFF. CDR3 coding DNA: TGTGCCAGCACCGGGACAGGGGAGGGTGAGCAGTTCTTC.

CDR3 sequence (DNA): TGTGCCAGCAGAGCTAGCCCCGGGGAGCTGTTTTTT. Translated, it gives CASRASPGELFF. The genes are TRBV2 and TRBJ2-2; D may be TRBD2 (5 bases). This CDR3 spans 12 amino acids. CDR1 and CDR2 (germline): SNHLY, FYNNEI. Trimming left V 6 bases short and J 6 bases short, with 8 bases between.

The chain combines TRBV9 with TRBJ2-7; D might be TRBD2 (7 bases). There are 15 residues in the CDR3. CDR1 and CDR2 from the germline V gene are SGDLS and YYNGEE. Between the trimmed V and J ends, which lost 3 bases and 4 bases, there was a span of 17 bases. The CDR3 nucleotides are TGTGCCAGCAGCGCAGGGGAGGGACTCTCATACGAGCAGTACTTC. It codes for CASSAGEGLSYEQYF.

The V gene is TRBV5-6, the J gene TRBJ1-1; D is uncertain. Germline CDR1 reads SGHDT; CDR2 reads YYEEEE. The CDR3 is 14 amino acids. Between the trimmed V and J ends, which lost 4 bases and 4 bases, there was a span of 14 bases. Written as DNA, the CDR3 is TGTGCCAGCAGCCCCGGAGGAGTTCCCACTGAAGCTTTCTTT. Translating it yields CASSPGGVPTEAFF.

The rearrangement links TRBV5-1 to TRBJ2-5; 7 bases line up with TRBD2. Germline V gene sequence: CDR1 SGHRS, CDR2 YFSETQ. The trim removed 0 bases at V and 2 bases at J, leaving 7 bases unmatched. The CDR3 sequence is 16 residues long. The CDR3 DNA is TGCGCCAGCAGCTTGGGGCCGGGAGGAGGGCAAGAGACCCAGTACTTC. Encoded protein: CASSLGPGGGQETQYF.

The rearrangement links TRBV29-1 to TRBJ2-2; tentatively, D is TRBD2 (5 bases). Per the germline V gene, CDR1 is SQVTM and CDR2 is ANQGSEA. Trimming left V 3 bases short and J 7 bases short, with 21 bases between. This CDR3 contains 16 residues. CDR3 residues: CSVDVPGSPRGGELFF. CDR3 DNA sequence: TGCAGCGTTGATGTTCCGGGATCCCCCCGGGGCGGGGAGCTGTTTTTT.

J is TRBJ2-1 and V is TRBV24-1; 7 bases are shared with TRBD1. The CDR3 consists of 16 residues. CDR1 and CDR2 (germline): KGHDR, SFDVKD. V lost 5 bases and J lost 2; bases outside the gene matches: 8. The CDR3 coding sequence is TGTGCCACCAGTGCCTCTTCCGGGACAGCCTACAATGAGCAGTTCTTC. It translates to CATSASSGTAYNEQFF.